Following are 14 T cell receptor beta chains from one sample sequenced in a study of blood T cell repertoires in COVID-19. Clones were read by immunoSEQ multiplex PCR, and TCRdb kept only the in-frame ones, dropping some. Here the sample spans under 200,000 clones, 82% being singletons. The sample taken for sequencing was PBMCs or T cells enriched from blood (not recorded which). Receptors were obtained from a man aged 60-69 years who had recovered from COVID-19.

This clone was found once. This chain connects TRBV9 to TRBJ1-2; weak D call: TRBD1 (5 bases). The CDR3 totals 14 residues. Trimming took off 6 bases at V and 4 bases at J, with 16 bases between the two ends. Germline V lookup: CDR1 SGDLS, CDR2 YYNGEE. The CDR3 here is CASTGTLAFYGYTF. The CDR3 DNA follows: TGTGCCAGCACCGGGACTCTGGCCTTCTATGGCTACACCTTC.

V is TRBV6-5 and J is TRBJ2-5; perhaps TRBD2 as D (6 bases). The germline V gene encodes CDR1 MNHEY and CDR2 SVGAGI. The CDR3 contains 13 residues. V was trimmed by 6 bases and J by 4 bases, leaving 12 bases between them. CDR3 DNA: TGTGCCAGCAGACGGCAGGGAGGAGAGACCCAGTACTTC. Protein: CASRRQGGETQYF.

This clone was seen a single time. The rearrangement links TRBV6-4 to TRBJ2-1; 11 bases fit TRBD2. Germline V gives CDR1 MRHNA, CDR2 SNTAGT. There are 15 residues in the CDR3. V lost 4 bases to trimming and J lost 9 bases; unmatched junction nucleotides: 8. CDR3 DNA sequence: TGTGCCAGCAGTGCCGGGACTAGCGGCCTCAGTGAGCAGTTCTTC. Its protein product is CASSAGTSGLSEQFF.

This clone was counted between two and nine times. The V and J genes are TRBV27 and TRBJ2-1, with 7 bases fitting TRBD1. V lost 6 bases, J lost 3 bases, and 8 bases stayed unmatched. CDR1 MNHEY and CDR2 SMNVEV come from the germline V gene (reference sequence). The CDR3 covers 15 residues. Here the CDR3 DNA reads TGTGCCAGCAGCCTGGACAGGCAAGACTACAATGAGCAGTTCTTC. Encoded protein: CASSLDRQDYNEQFF.

The rearrangement joins TRBV6-5 to TRBJ1-2; 7 positions agree with TRBD1. This CDR3 comprises 14 residues. Per germline, CDR1 MNHEY and CDR2 SVGAGI. The ends lost 2 bases at V and 4 bases at J; junction bases unmatched: 4. The CDR3: CASSYTGEAYGYTF. CDR3 DNA: TGTGCCAGCAGTTACACAGGGGAGGCCTATGGCTACACCTTC.

The chain joins TRBV13 to TRBJ1-2, with 11 positions matching TRBD1. J was trimmed by 4 bases and V by 5 bases; bases with no gene match: 3. Germline-derived CDR1 and CDR2 are PRHDT and FYEKMQ (reference sequence). The CDR3 length is 14 residues. CDR3 nucleotide sequence: TGTGCCAGCAGCCGGACAGGGGGCGGCTATGGCTACACCTTC. It yields the protein CASSRTGGGYGYTF.

The chain has TRBV5-1 and TRBJ1-1, with TRBD1 identical over 7 bases. The CDR3 length is 14 residues. J was trimmed by 5 bases and V by 4 bases; bases with no gene match: 8. The V gene's germline CDR1 is SGHRS and CDR2 YFSETQ. This CDR3 is CASSIDRVETEAFF. Here the CDR3 DNA reads TGCGCCAGCAGCATTGACAGGGTGGAAACTGAAGCTTTCTTT. Full variable domain (rest looked up from reference TRBV5-1 and TRBJ1-1): KAGVTQTPRYLIKTRGQQVTLSCSPISGHRSVSWYQQTPGQGLQFLFEYFSETQRNKGNFPGRFSGRQFSNSRSEMNVSTLELGDSALYLCASSIDRVETEAFFGQGTRLTVV.

The chain uses TRBV6-1 and TRBJ1-2; D unclear. From germline, CDR1 is MNHNS and CDR2 SASEGT. V gave up 2 bases and J gave up 6 bases, with 10 bases separating them. The CDR3 extends over 13 amino acids. CDR3 protein: CASSELRMDGYTF. The CDR3 DNA reads as TGTGCCAGCAGTGAACTGAGGATGGATGGCTACACCTTC.

The chain employs TRBV11-2 and TRBJ1-3, with 7 bases matching TRBD1. Germline V gene sequence: CDR1 SGHAT, CDR2 FQNNGV. This CDR3 has 18 residues. V lost 0 bases and J lost 0; bases outside the gene matches: 8. CDR3 protein: CASSLDPRDRASGNTIYF. CDR3 in DNA: TGTGCCAGCAGCTTAGATCCCCGCGACAGGGCCTCTGGAAACACCATATATTTT.

This rearrangement joins TRBV15 to TRBJ2-7; D gene ambiguous. With 0 bases removed from V and 2 bases from J, the gap between germline ends came to 5 bases. CDR1 and CDR2 from the germline V gene are LNHNV and YYDKDF (reference sequence). The CDR3 has 13 amino acids. The CDR3 DNA sequence: TGTGCCACCAGCAGAGATCAGGCCTACGAGCAGTACTTC. This encodes CATSRDQAYEQYF. The full variable domain, completed using reference TRBV15 and TRBJ2-7, is DAMVIQNPRYQVTQFGKPVTLSCSQTLNHNVMYWYQQKSSQAPKLLFHYYDKDFNNEADTPDNFQSRRPNTSFCFLDIRSPGLGDTAMYLCATSRDQAYEQYFGPGTRLTVT.

A single count supports this clone. The chain couples TRBV12-5 to TRBJ2-1; no clear D. V shed 0 bases and J shed 10 bases, with 7 bases lying between them. The CDR3 extends over 12 amino acids. The germline V gene encodes CDR1 LGHNT and CDR2 FRNRAP. This chain's CDR3 is CASGLVPVEQFF. The DNA of the CDR3 is TGTGCTAGTGGTTTGGTACCGGTAGAGCAGTTCTTC.

The chain carries TRBV18 and TRBJ2-1, with 8 positions matching TRBD1. Germline assignment: CDR1 KGHSH and CDR2 LQKENI. CDR3 length: 15 amino acids. The J segment lost 7 bases and the V segment lost 6 bases, leaving 11 bases of the junction unmatched. CDR3 loop: CASSQGQGSANEQFF. CDR3 coding DNA: TGTGCCAGCTCCCAAGGACAGGGTTCTGCGAATGAGCAGTTCTTC.

V and J are TRBV10-3 and TRBJ2-1, with D perhaps TRBD2 (6 bases). The germline gives CDR1 ENHRY, CDR2 SYGVKD. Trimming pared 8 bases from V and 5 bases from J, leaving 7 bases between. The CDR3 sequence is 11 residues long. CDR3 protein: CAIWGDNEQFF. DNA for the CDR3: TGTGCCATCTGGGGGGACAATGAGCAGTTCTTC.

The V gene is TRBV28, the J gene TRBJ2-1, with no clear D. The CDR3 extends over 14 amino acids. V lost 5 bases to trimming and J lost 2 bases, with 10 bases between them. CDR1 is MDHEN, CDR2 SYDVKM, per germline. The CDR3 sequence: CASSPPTPYNEQFF. CDR3 DNA sequence: TGTGCCAGCAGTCCCCCGACACCCTACAATGAGCAGTTCTTC.